This TCR beta chain was sequenced in a study of CD8 T cells in ankylosing spondylitis. Whole-study results and caveats: Characteristic of ankylosing spondylitis blood, it appeared, was a TCR beta motif comprising roughly eight highly homologous variants.

Generation of TCR beta libraries employed quantitative 5'-RACE incorporating molecular barcodes. TCRdb reprocessed the 5' RACE reads with MiXCR, giving one entry per CDR3 protein. The repertoire consists of fewer than 650,000 distinct CDR3 sequences, with approximately 11% occurring once and the leading ten covering approximately 6.2%. As to this clonotype: The antigen is undetermined.

The CDR3 extends over 16 amino acids. Germline-derived CDR1 and CDR2 are ENHRY and SYGVKD. With 10 bases removed from V and 0 bases from J, the gap between germline ends came to 19 bases. Source material: blood, either unsorted or a sorted T cell fraction (not recorded which). The receptor's source is a male donor with ankylosing spondylitis. V gene TRBV10-3 combines with J gene TRBJ1-3; D gene ambiguous. DNA of the CDR3: TGTGCCACCCACTACACGGATAACCCCTCTGGAAACACCATATATTTT. It is translated as CATHYTDNPSGNTIYF.